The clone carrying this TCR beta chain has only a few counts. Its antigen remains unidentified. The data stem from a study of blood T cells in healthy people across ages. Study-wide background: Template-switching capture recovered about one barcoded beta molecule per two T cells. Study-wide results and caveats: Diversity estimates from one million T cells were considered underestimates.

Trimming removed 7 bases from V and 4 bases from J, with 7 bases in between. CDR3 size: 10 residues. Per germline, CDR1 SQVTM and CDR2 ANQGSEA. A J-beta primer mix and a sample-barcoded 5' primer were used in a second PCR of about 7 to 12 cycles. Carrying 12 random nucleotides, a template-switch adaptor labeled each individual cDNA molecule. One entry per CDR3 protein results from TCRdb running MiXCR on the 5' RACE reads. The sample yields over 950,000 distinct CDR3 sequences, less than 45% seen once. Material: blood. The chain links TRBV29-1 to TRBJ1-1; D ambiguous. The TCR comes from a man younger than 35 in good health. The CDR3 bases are TGCAGCGGCGAGACCACTGAAGCTTTCTTT. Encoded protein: CSGETTEAFF.